The 25 T cell receptor beta chains below were found in one sample sequenced in a study of T cells after yellow fever vaccination. TCRdb re-derived calls from the 5' RACE reads in MiXCR, one entry per CDR3 protein. The data hold about 320,000 distinct CDR3 sequences, with around 4.5% observed a single time. The sequences come from PBMCs, collected 15 days after the yellow fever booster vaccination. The receptors were gathered from a man aged 18 to 30 who received the YFV17D yellow fever vaccine.

This clonotype was counted many times. J is TRBJ1-5 and V is TRBV10-3; no clear D gene. CDR3 size: 12 residues. The germline V and J ends were trimmed by 6 bases and 5 bases, with 8 bases remaining between them. The germline gives CDR1 ENHRY, CDR2 SYGVKD. The CDR3: CAISDGDQPQHF. CDR3 DNA sequence: TGTGCCATCAGCGACGGTGATCAGCCCCAGCATTTT.

The rearrangement uses TRBV5-1 and TRBJ2-2; D is undetermined. Germline lookup yields CDR1 SGHRS and CDR2 YFSETQ. The CDR3 is 14 amino acids. The V end was cut by 0 bases, the J end by 5 bases, with 8 bases between. CDR3 residues: CASSLAVGTGELFF. In DNA form, the CDR3 reads TGCGCCAGCAGCTTGGCCGTCGGAACCGGGGAGCTGTTTTTT.

The gene calls are TRBV20-1 and TRBJ1-1, with unresolved D. Trimming removed 3 bases at V and 1 base at J, with 9 bases between. The CDR3 spans 13 residues. The germline V gene encodes CDR1 DFQATT and CDR2 SNEGSKA (reference sequence). The CDR3 DNA sequence: TGCAGTGCTAGCAGGCCCCCGAACACTGAAGCTTTCTTT. Protein sequence: CSASRPPNTEAFF.

This clonotype occurred a few times. The V gene is TRBV9, the J gene TRBJ2-3, with 9 bases identical to TRBD1. V trimming: 4 bases; J trimming: 3 bases; junction bases outside the gene matches: 6. This CDR3 is 15 amino acids long. CDR1 and CDR2 (germline): SGDLS, YYNGEE. In nucleotides, the CDR3 is TGTGCCAGCAGCCCCTTGGACAGGGGTACAGATACGCAGTATTTT. Its translation: CASSPLDRGTDTQYF.

This clonotype was observed at least ten times. The rearrangement joins TRBV4-3 to TRBJ1-2; D is ambiguous. CDR1 is LGHNA and CDR2 is YSLEER in the germline V gene. V was pared by 4 bases and J by 4 bases, with 13 bases between. The CDR3 covers 14 residues. The CDR3 nucleotides are TGCGCCAGCAGCCCAAGCGGGTTTTCCTATGGCTACACCTTC. Amino acid sequence: CASSPSGFSYGYTF.

The chain carries TRBV27 and TRBJ2-1, with D hard to call. This CDR3 contains 14 residues. The V and J ends lost 1 base and 9 bases respectively, with 13 bases between them. Germline values: CDR1 MNHEY, CDR2 SMNVEV (reference sequence). The CDR3 region has the DNA TGTGCCAGCAGTTTATGGACCGAGACGGGTGAGCAGTTCTTC. Amino acid sequence: CASSLWTETGEQFF.

This clonotype has a count of ten or more. The V and J genes are TRBV7-2 and TRBJ2-7; weak D call: TRBD2 (7 bases). CDR3 length: 15 residues. Germline CDR1 reads SGHTA; CDR2 reads FQGNSA. V lost 1 base, J lost 2 bases, and 12 bases lay in between. CDR3 nucleotides: TGTGCCAGCAGCTTAGGGGGGGGCAAGCCCTACGAGCAGTACTTC. It is translated as CASSLGGGKPYEQYF.

The rearrangement joins TRBV6-2 or TRBV6-3 to TRBJ2-7; 9 nucleotides match TRBD1. The CDR3 totals 14 residues. J lost 6 bases, V lost 4 bases, and 7 bases had no gene match. CDR1 is MNHEY, CDR2 SVGEGT, per germline. CDR3 protein: CASSFSTGGFEQYF. The CDR3 nucleotides read TGTGCCAGCAGTTTCTCGACAGGGGGGTTCGAGCAGTACTTC.

Many counts were recorded for this clonotype. The CDR3: CATLTGDQPQHF. The CDR3 DNA is TGTGCCACACTCACAGGGGATCAGCCCCAGCATTTT. J is TRBJ1-5 and V is TRBV6-2 or TRBV6-3, with 7 bases matching TRBD1. Trimming at V came to 10 bases and at J to 5 bases, leaving 5 bases not matched to a gene. Germline V gene sequence: CDR1 MNHEY, CDR2 SVGEGT. The length of the CDR3 is 12 residues.

This clonotype was detected ten times or more. V usage is TRBV20-1 and J usage is TRBJ2-7; a possible D gene is TRBD2 (7 bases). Germline lookup yields CDR1 DFQATT and CDR2 SNEGSKA (reference sequence). The length of the CDR3 is 14 residues. V was cut by 5 bases and J by 4 bases, with 18 bases left in between. DNA for the CDR3: TGCAGTGCTGGACCTAGGGGGGGCGCTTACGAGCAGTACTTC. Amino acid sequence: CSAGPRGGAYEQYF.

This clonotype was counted many times. The V and J genes are TRBV12-3 or TRBV12-4 and TRBJ2-2; D may be TRBD2 (6 bases). This CDR3 contains 13 residues. V lost 1 base, J lost 7 bases, and 7 bases lay in between. The chain's CDR3 is CASSLGGGGELFF. In DNA, the CDR3 is TGTGCCAGCAGTTTAGGGGGAGGCGGGGAGCTGTTTTTT.

The V gene is TRBV5-4, the J gene TRBJ1-1; D not certain. The CDR3 length is 13 residues. V was trimmed by 2 bases and J by 1 base, leaving 6 bases between them. CDR1 SGHNT and CDR2 YYREEE come from the germline V gene (reference sequence). The CDR3 nucleotides are TGTGCCAGCAGCTTACCTTCGAACACTGAAGCTTTCTTT. It translates to CASSLPSNTEAFF. The whole variable domain, remainder taken from reference TRBV5-4 and TRBJ1-1, is ETGVTQSPTHLIKTRGQQVTLRCSSQSGHNTVSWYQQALGQGPQFIFQYYREEENGRGNFPPRFSGLQFPNYSSELNVNALELDDSALYLCASSLPSNTEAFFGQGTRLTVV.

This clonotype came up a few times. J is TRBJ2-6 and V is TRBV5-1; weak D call: TRBD1 (6 bases). Germline CDR1 is SGHRS and CDR2 is YFSETQ. Trimming stripped 7 bases from V and 0 bases from J, with 11 bases between. The CDR3 loop spans 15 amino acids. This chain's CDR3 is CASAQGTSGANVLTF. DNA of the CDR3: TGCGCCAGCGCACAGGGAACCTCTGGGGCCAACGTCCTGACTTTC.

The chain couples TRBV28 to TRBJ2-5; D is unresolved. Germline values: CDR1 MDHEN, CDR2 SYDVKM. The CDR3 runs to 11 residues. V was cut by 11 bases and J by 5 bases, with 12 bases left in between. The CDR3 coding sequence is TGTGCCTGTTCTGGGTTCGAGACCCAGTACTTC. Amino acid sequence: CACSGFETQYF.

This clonotype was seen more than once but under ten times. For the CDR3, the DNA is TGCAGTGCTAGTGAGACCCCAGGCCTTTACGAGCAGTACTTC. It translates to CSASETPGLYEQYF. The chain links TRBV20-1 to TRBJ2-7; D not certain. The germline V gene encodes CDR1 DFQATT and CDR2 SNEGSKA (reference sequence). There are 14 residues in the CDR3. Trimming pared 3 bases from V and 4 bases from J, leaving 16 bases between.

This chain connects TRBV30 to TRBJ2-3, with D maybe TRBD2 (6 bases). Germline V gene lookup returns CDR1 GTSNPN and CDR2 SVGIG (reference sequence). V was cut by 8 bases and J by 2 bases, with 20 bases left in between. The CDR3 sequence is 15 residues long. This CDR3 is CAGAFRGSYTDTQYF. CDR3 nucleotides: TGTGCCGGAGCTTTTCGGGGGAGCTACACAGATACGCAGTATTTT.

This clonotype was seen a handful of times. The chain is built from TRBV5-1 and TRBJ1-2; D is ambiguous. The CDR3 contains 13 residues. Germline CDR1 SGHRS, CDR2 YFSETQ. Trimming took 4 bases from V and 1 from J, leaving 8 bases between them. In nucleotides, the CDR3 is TGCGCCAGCAGCGTACAGATTAACTATGGCTACACCTTC. Amino acid sequence: CASSVQINYGYTF.

This clonotype appeared many times. The chain combines TRBV6-5 with TRBJ1-2, with 8 bases fitting TRBD1. Trimming cost V 6 bases and J 0 bases; bases outside gene matches: 3. Germline V gene sequence: CDR1 MNHEY, CDR2 SVGAGI. The CDR3 extends over 14 amino acids. The CDR3 region has the DNA TGTGCCAGCAGCCGGACAGGGCCTAACTATGGCTACACCTTC. Translation gives CASSRTGPNYGYTF.

This clonotype was counted a few times. The chain couples TRBV5-1 to TRBJ1-1; D remains ambiguous. V was cut by 5 bases and J by 2 bases, with 10 bases left in between. Germline V lookup: CDR1 SGHRS, CDR2 YFSETQ. The CDR3 spans 13 residues. The CDR3 sequence is CASSLGFNTEAFF. Here the CDR3 DNA reads TGCGCCAGCAGTCTGGGGTTCAACACTGAAGCTTTCTTT.

The table lists this clonotype with a few counts. The rearrangement joins TRBV3-1 to TRBJ1-4; 8 bases agree with TRBD1. The V segment lost 0 bases and the J segment 5 bases; nucleotides outside the gene matches: 2. The CDR3 sequence is 15 residues long. Germline CDR1 is LGHDT and CDR2 is YNNKEL (reference sequence). In nucleotides, the CDR3 is TGTGCCAGCAGCCAAGAATGGACAGGGAATGAAAAACTGTTTTTT. Its protein is CASSQEWTGNEKLFF.

This clonotype was found a few times. This chain connects TRBV14 to TRBJ2-5; possibly TRBD2 for D (6 bases). Germline V gene lookup returns CDR1 SGHDN and CDR2 FVKESK. CDR3 length: 15 amino acids. Trimming took off 0 bases at V and 4 bases at J, with 12 bases between the two ends. The CDR3 bases are TGTGCCAGCAGCCAAGATCTAGGGAGGCCAGAGACCCAGTACTTC. This gives the protein CASSQDLGRPETQYF.

In this sample, this clonotype turned up many times. The V and J genes are TRBV4-3 and TRBJ2-1, with D maybe TRBD2 (7 bases). The germline V gene has CDR1 LGHNA and CDR2 YSLEER. Trimming removed 0 bases at V and 8 bases at J, with 17 bases between. This CDR3 is 16 amino acids long. In DNA form, the CDR3 reads TGCGCCAGCAGCCAAGATTGGGGGGGCGGTGGGGATGAGCAGTTCTTC. Translation gives CASSQDWGGGGDEQFF.

The gene calls are TRBV6-5 and TRBJ2-5; 11 bases agree with TRBD2. The CDR3 covers 16 residues. Germline CDR1 and CDR2: MNHEY and SVGAGI. With V trimmed by 6 bases and J by 2 bases, 8 bases remained unmatched. CDR3 sequence: CASSLLAGGPQETQYF. CDR3 in DNA: TGTGCCAGCAGCCTTCTAGCGGGGGGCCCTCAAGAGACCCAGTACTTC.

The chain has TRBV6-2 or TRBV6-3 and TRBJ2-1; possible D gene TRBD1, 5 bases. This CDR3 contains 14 residues. Between the trimmed V and J ends, which lost 7 bases and 0 bases, there was a span of 10 bases. The germline V gene encodes CDR1 MNHEY and CDR2 SVGEGT. For the CDR3, the DNA is TGTGCCAGCAAGGGGCCCAGCTCCTACAATGAGCAGTTCTTC. Residues: CASKGPSSYNEQFF.

This clonotype was seen more than once but under ten times. The chain carries TRBV6-2 or TRBV6-3 and TRBJ1-1; D is undetermined. The germline gives CDR1 MNHEY, CDR2 SVGEGT. This CDR3 has 11 residues. V lost 2 bases and J lost 6, with 4 bases in between. The CDR3 coding sequence is TGTGCCAGCAGTTACCGATCTGAAGCTTTCTTT. It yields the protein CASSYRSEAFF.